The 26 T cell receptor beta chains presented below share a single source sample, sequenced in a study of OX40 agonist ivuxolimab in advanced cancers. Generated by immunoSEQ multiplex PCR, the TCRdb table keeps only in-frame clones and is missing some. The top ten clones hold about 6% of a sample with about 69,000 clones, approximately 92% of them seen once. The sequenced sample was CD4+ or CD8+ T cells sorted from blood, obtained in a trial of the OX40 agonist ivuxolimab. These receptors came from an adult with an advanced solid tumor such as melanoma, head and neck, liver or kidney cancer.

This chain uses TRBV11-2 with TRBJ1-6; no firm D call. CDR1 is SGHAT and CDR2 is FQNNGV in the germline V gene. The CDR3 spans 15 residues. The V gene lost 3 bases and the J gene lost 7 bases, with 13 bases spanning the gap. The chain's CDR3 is CASSFFPRGNSPLHF. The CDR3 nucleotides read TGTGCCAGCAGCTTTTTCCCCAGAGGGAATTCACCCCTCCACTTT. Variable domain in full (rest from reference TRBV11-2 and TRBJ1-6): EAGVAQSPRYKIIEKRQSVAFWCNPISGHATLYWYQQILGQGPKLLIQFQNNGVVDDSQLPKDRFSAERLKGVDSTLKIQPAKLEDSAVYLCASSFFPRGNSPLHFGNGTRLTVT.

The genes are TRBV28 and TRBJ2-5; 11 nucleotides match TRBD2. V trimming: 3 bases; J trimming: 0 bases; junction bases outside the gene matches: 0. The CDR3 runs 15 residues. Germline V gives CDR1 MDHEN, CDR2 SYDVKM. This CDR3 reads CASSFSGRDQETQYF. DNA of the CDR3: TGTGCCAGCAGTTTTAGCGGGAGGGACCAAGAGACCCAGTACTTC. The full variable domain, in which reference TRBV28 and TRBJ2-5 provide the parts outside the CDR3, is DVKVTQSSRYLVKRTGEKVFLECVQDMDHENMFWYRQDPGLGLRLIYFSYDVKMKEKGDIPEGYSVSREKKERFSLILESASTNQTSMYLCASSFSGRDQETQYFGPGTRLLVL.

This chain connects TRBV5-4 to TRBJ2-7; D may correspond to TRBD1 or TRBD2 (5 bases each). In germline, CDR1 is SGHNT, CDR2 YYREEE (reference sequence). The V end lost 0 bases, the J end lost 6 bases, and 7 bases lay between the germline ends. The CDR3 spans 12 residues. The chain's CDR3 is CASSLGGVEQYF. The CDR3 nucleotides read TGTGCCAGCAGCTTGGGAGGGGTCGAGCAGTACTTC.

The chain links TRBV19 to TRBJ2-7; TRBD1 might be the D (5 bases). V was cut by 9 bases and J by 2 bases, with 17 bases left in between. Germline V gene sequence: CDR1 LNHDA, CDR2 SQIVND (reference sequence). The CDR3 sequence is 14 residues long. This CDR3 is CASRREWGAYEQYF. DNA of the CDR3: TGTGCCAGCCGAAGAGAATGGGGCGCCTACGAGCAGTACTTC.

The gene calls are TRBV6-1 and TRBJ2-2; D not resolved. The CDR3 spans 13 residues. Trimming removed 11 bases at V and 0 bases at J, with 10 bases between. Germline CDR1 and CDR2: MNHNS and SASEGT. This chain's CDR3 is CASQEPNTGELFF. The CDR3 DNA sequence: TGTGCCTCTCAGGAACCGAACACCGGGGAGCTGTTTTTT.

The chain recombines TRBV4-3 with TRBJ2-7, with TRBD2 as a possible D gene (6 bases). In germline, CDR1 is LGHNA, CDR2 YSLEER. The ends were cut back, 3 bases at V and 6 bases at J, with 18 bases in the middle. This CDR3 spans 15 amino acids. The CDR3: CASSHDGEVGVEQYF. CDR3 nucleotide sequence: TGCGCCAGCAGCCATGACGGGGAGGTTGGCGTCGAGCAGTACTTC.

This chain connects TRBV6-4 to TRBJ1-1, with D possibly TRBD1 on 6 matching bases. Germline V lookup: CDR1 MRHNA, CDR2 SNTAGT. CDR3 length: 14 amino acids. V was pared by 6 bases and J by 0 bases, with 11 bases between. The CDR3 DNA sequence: TGTGCCAGCAGGATAGACAGGCTGAACACTGAAGCTTTCTTT. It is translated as CASRIDRLNTEAFF.

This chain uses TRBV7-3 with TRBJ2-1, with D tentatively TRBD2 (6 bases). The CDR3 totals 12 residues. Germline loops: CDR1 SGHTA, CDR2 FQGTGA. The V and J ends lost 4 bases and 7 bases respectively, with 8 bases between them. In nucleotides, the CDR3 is TGTGCCAGCAGCTCTGGGGGGAATGAGCAGTTCTTC. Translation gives CASSSGGNEQFF.

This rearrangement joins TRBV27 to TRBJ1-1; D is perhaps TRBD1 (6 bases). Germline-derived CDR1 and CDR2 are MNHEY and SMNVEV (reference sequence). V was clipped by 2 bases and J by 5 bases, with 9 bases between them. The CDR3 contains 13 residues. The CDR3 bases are TGTGCCAGCAGTTTAAGGGGGTGGACTGAAGCTTTCTTT. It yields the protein CASSLRGWTEAFF.

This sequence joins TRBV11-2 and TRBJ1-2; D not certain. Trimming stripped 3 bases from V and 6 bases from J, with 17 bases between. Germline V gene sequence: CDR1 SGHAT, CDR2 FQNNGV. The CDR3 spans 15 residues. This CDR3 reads CASSFAPHSGDGYTF. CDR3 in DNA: TGTGCCAGCAGCTTCGCTCCCCATTCTGGGGATGGCTACACCTTC.

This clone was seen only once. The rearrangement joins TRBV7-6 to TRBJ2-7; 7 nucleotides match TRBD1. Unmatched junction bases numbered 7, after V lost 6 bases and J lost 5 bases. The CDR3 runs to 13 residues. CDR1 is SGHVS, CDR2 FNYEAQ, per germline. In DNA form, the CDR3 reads TGTGCCAGCAGTGGGACAGAGCGCCACGAGCAGTACTTC. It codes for CASSGTERHEQYF.

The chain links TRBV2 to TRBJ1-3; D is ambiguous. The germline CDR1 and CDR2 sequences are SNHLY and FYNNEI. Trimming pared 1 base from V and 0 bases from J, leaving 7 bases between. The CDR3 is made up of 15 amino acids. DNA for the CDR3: TGTGCCAGCAGTGAAGAGTTCTTCTCTGGAAACACCATATATTTT. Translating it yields CASSEEFFSGNTIYF.

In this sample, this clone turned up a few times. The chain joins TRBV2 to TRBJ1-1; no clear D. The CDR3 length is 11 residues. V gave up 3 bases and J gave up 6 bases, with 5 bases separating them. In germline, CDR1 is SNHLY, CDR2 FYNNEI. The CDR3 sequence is CASSEAAEAFF. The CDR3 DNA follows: TGTGCCAGCAGTGAGGCAGCTGAAGCTTTCTTT.

The CDR3: CASSPRGGTEAFF. The CDR3, as DNA: TGTGCCAGCAGCCCGAGGGGAGGCACTGAAGCTTTCTTT. V is TRBV6-5 and J is TRBJ1-1; D is possibly TRBD1 (5 bases). There are 13 residues in the CDR3. Between the trimmed V and J ends, which lost 6 bases and 4 bases, there was a span of 12 bases. Germline CDR1 and CDR2: MNHEY and SVGAGI.

DNA of the CDR3: TGCAGCGCAGGGACAGGGGGACTGATGATAAATGGCTACACCTTC. Protein sequence: CSAGTGGLMINGYTF. The chain couples TRBV29-1 to TRBJ1-2, with TRBD1 identical over 11 bases. Germline V gives CDR1 SQVTM, CDR2 ANQGSEA. CDR3 size: 15 residues. V was pared by 7 bases and J by 6 bases, with 13 bases of the junction left unmatched.

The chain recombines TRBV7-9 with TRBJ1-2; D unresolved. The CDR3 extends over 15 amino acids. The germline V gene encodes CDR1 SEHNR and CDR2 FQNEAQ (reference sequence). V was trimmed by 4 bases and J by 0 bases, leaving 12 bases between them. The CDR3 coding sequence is TGTGCCAGCAGCTCGGGTCCCCCAGCTAACTATGGCTACACCTTC. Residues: CASSSGPPANYGYTF.

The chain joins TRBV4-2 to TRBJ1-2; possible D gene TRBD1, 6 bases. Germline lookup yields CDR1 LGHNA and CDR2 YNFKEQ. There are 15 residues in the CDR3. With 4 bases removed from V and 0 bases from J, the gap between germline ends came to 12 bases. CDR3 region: CASSLEDSPNYGYTF. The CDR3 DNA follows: TGTGCCAGCAGCCTTGAGGACAGCCCTAACTATGGCTACACCTTC.

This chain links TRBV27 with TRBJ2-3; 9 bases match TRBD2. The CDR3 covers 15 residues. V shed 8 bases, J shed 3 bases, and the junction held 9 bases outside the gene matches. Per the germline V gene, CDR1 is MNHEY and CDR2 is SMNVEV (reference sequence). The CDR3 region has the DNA TGTGCCAGCCGTTCGGCGGGGGGGCAGACAGATACGCAGTATTTT. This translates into CASRSAGGQTDTQYF.

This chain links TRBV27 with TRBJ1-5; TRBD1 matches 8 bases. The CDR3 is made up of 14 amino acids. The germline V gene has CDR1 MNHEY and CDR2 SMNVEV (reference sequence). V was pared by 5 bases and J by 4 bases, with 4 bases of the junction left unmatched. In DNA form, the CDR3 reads TGTGCCAGCAGTCACAGGGGGTCGAATCAGCCCCAGCATTTT. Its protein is CASSHRGSNQPQHF.

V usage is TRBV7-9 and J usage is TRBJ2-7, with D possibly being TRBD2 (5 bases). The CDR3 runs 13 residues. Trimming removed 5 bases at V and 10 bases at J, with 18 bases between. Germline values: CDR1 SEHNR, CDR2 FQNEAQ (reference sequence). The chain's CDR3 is CASSENGVGSQYF. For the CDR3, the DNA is TGTGCCAGCAGCGAGAATGGTGTGGGGAGTCAGTACTTC.

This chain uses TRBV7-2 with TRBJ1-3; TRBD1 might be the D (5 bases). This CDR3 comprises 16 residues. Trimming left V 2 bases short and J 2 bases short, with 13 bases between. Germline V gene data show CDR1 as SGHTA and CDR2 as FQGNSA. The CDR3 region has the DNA TGTGCCAGCAGCTTATGGGGCGGGCCCCCTGGAAACACCATATATTTT. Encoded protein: CASSLWGGPPGNTIYF.

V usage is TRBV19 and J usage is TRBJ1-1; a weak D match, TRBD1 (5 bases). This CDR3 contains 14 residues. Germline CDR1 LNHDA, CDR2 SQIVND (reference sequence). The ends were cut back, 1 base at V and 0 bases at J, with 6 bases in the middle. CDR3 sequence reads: CASSIGGLNTEAFF. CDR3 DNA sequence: TGTGCCAGTAGTATAGGGGGACTGAACACTGAAGCTTTCTTT.

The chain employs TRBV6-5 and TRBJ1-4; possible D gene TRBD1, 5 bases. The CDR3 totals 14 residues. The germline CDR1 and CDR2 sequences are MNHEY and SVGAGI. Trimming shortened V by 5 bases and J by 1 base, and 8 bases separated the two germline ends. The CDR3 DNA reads TGTGCCAGCAGTATGGGGGAAACTAATGAAAAACTGTTTTTT. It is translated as CASSMGETNEKLFF.

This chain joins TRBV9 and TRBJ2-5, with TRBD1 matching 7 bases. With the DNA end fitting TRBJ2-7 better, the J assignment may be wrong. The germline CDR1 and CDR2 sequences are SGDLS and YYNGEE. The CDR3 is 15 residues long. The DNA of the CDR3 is TGTGCCAGCAGCGGAGGACAGGACCTATCCTACGAGCAGTACTTC. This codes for CASSGGQDLSYEQYF.

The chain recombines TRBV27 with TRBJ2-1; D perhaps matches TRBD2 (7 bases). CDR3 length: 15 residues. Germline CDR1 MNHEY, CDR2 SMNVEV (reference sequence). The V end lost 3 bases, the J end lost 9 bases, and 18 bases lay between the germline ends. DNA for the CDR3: TGTGCCAGCAGTTTCGGGGGGCTCAAGTGGGGTGAGCAGTTCTTC. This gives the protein CASSFGGLKWGEQFF.

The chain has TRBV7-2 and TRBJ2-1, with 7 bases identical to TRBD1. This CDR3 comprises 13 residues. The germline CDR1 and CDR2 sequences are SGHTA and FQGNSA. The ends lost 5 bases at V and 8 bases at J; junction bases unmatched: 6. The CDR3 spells CASSLVTGDEQFF. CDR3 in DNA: TGTGCCAGCAGCCTAGTAACAGGGGATGAGCAGTTCTTC.